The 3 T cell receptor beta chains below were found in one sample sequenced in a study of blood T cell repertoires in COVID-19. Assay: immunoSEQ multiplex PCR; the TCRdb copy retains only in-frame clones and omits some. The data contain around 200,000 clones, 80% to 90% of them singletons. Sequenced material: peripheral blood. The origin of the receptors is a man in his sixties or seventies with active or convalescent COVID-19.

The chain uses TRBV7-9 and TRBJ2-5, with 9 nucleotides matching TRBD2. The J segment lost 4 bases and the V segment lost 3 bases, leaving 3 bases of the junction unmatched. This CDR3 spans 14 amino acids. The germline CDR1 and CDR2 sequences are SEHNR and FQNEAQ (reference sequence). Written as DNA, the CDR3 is TGTGCCAGCAGCTTCACAGCGGGAGGAGAGACCCAGTACTTC. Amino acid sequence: CASSFTAGGETQYF.

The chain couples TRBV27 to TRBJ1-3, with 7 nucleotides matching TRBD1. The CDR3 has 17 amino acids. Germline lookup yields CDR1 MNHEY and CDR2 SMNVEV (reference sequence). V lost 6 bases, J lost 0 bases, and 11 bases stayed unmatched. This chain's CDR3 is CASSRTGALHSGNTIYF. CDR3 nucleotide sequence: TGTGCCAGCAGCCGGACAGGCGCCCTTCACTCTGGAAACACCATATATTTT.

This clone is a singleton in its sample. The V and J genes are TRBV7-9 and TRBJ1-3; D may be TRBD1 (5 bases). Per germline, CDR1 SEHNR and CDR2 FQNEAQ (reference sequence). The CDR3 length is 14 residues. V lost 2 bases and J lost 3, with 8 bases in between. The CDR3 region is CASSLQGLGNTIYF. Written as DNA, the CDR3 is TGTGCCAGCAGCTTACAGGGTCTTGGAAACACCATATATTTT.